This T cell receptor (beta chain) stems from a study of CD8 T cells in ankylosing spondylitis. Molecular-barcoded quantitative 5'-RACE produced these TCR beta libraries. TCRdb re-derived calls from the 5' RACE reads in MiXCR, one entry per CDR3 protein. The sample has 100,000 to 150,000 distinct CDR3 sequences, 7% seen once. Per germline, CDR1 SGHTA and CDR2 FQGNSA. The CDR3 runs 15 residues. With 1 base removed from V and 0 bases from J, the gap between germline ends came to 7 bases. The sample holds many counts of this clonotype. The specimen sequenced was blood, either unsorted or a sorted T cell fraction (not recorded which). The sequence was collected from a male donor with ankylosing spondylitis or in good health (not recorded which). The chain recombines TRBV7-2 with TRBJ2-1; D remains unclear. The CDR3 region has the DNA TGTGCCAGCAGCTTAGAACTACACTCCTACAATGAGCAGTTCTTC. It is translated as CASSLELHSYNEQFF.